This passage covers 32 T cell receptor beta chains from one sample sequenced in a study of blood T cells in healthy people across ages. For the second PCR, which ran for roughly 7 to 11 cycles, a sample-barcoded 5' primer and a J-beta primer mix were used. TCRdb used MiXCR to reprocess the 5' RACE reads, holding one entry per CDR3 protein. In the table there are approximately 800,000 distinct CDR3 sequences, around three fifths of which are singletons. Sequencing input: blood. These receptors were collected from a middle-aged man in good health.

The CDR3 region is CASSLGTNWETQYF. CDR3 DNA sequence: TGTGCCAGCAGCTTGGGGACCAACTGGGAGACCCAGTACTTC. The chain employs TRBV7-2 and TRBJ2-5; D might be TRBD1 or TRBD2, each matching 5 bases. CDR1 is SGHTA, CDR2 FQGNSA, per germline. This CDR3 contains 14 residues. The V and J ends lost 3 bases and 5 bases respectively, with 13 bases between them.

This clonotype showed up just a few times. The J gene is TRBJ2-7, the V gene TRBV24-1; 14 bases match TRBD2. In germline, CDR1 is KGHDR, CDR2 SFDVKD. This CDR3 contains 16 residues. With 4 bases clipped from V and 4 bases from J, the junction kept 5 bases outside the gene matches. CDR3 residues: CATSDPRLAGGYEQYF. CDR3 nucleotides: TGTGCCACCAGTGACCCGAGACTAGCGGGAGGGTACGAGCAGTACTTC.

Comments on this clonotype: A much larger clone differs from this one at a single base, so this may be a read error. The J gene is TRBJ2-5, the V gene TRBV14, with D possibly TRBD1 on 5 matching bases. Germline-derived CDR1 and CDR2 are SGHDN and FVKESK. This CDR3 region has 14 residues. CDR3 bases: TGTGCCAGCAGCCAAGTTTCAGGGCGAGAGGCCCAGTACTTC. Its translation is CASSQVSGREAQYF.

This clonotype appeared once. The rearrangement uses TRBV29-1 and TRBJ2-5; D is uncertain. The J call may be wrong; the DNA end is better matched by TRBJ2-7. This CDR3 comprises 11 residues. Germline CDR1 is SQVTM and CDR2 is ANQGSEA. CDR3 DNA: TGCAGCGTTGAATCGGACTACGAGCAGTACTTC. Translating it yields CSVESDYEQYF.

The chain recombines TRBV20-1 with TRBJ2-1; 7 positions match TRBD2. The J call may be mistaken, given a closer DNA end match to TRBJ2-7. Germline V lookup: CDR1 DFQATT, CDR2 SNEGSKA (reference sequence). The CDR3 spans 15 residues. CDR3 nucleotide sequence: TGCAGTGCTAGAGATGGGCTAGCGGATTACAATGAGCAGTACTTC. Protein sequence: CSARDGLADYNEQYF.

The CDR3 protein is CASSLGPVAFF. The CDR3 DNA reads as TGTGCCAGCTCCTTGGGGCCGGTAGCTTTCTTT. The chain is built from TRBV11-2 and TRBJ1-1; TRBD1 is a possible D gene (5 bases). From germline, CDR1 is SGHAT and CDR2 FQNNGV. With 8 bases removed from V and 10 bases from J, the gap between germline ends came to 14 bases. The CDR3 sequence is 11 residues long.

The CDR3 nucleotides read TGTGCCACCAGCGCCCGGGACAGGGACTCCTACGAGCAGTACTTC. Amino acid sequence: CATSARDRDSYEQYF. The chain employs TRBV24-1 and TRBJ2-7, with 9 bases fitting TRBD1. Germline CDR1 reads KGHDR; CDR2 reads SFDVKD. This CDR3 is built from 15 residues. Trimming at V came to 7 bases and at J to 0 bases, leaving 6 bases not matched to a gene.

This chain joins TRBV12-3 or TRBV12-4 and TRBJ1-4; the D gene is possibly TRBD1 (5 bases). Trimming removed 8 bases at V and 11 bases at J, with 12 bases between. CDR3 size: 11 residues. CDR3 nucleotide sequence: TGTGCCAGCGCCTACCAGGGCAAACTGTTTTTT. It yields the protein CASAYQGKLFF.

The chain uses TRBV7-2 and TRBJ2-3, with 10 bases fitting TRBD2. The junction had 12 bases not matched to a gene; V was cut back by 1 base and J by 8 bases. The CDR3 totals 17 residues. The V gene's germline CDR1 is SGHTA and CDR2 FQGNSA. CDR3 sequence: CASSLGVAGGREGTQYF. The CDR3, as DNA: TGTGCCAGCAGCTTAGGGGTAGCGGGGGGCAGGGAGGGTACGCAGTATTTT. Based on the CDR3 plus reference TRBV7-2 and TRBJ2-3, the full variable domain is GAGVSQSPSNKVTEKGKDVELRCDPISGHTALYWYRQSLGQGLEFLIYFQGNSAPDKSGLPSDRFSAERTGGSVSTLTIQRTQQEDSAVYLCASSLGVAGGREGTQYFGPGTRLTVL.

This chain uses TRBV18 with TRBJ2-4, with 9 bases aligning to TRBD1. The DNA end is more similar to TRBJ2-7, so the J call may be wrong. The length of the CDR3 is 14 residues. CDR1 is KGHSH, CDR2 LQKENI, per germline. The CDR3 DNA reads as TGTGCCAGCTCCCCTCGGACAGGGGAGGACGAGCAGTACTTC. Amino acid sequence: CASSPRTGEDEQYF.

Of note for this clonotype: A much larger clone is a single base away; this may be a read error. The chain is built from TRBV7-2 and TRBJ2-1; unclear D gene. This CDR3 contains 15 residues. Trimming took off 0 bases at V and 13 bases at J, with 19 bases between the two ends. Germline CDR1 and CDR2: SGHTA and FQGNSA. The CDR3 coding sequence is TGTGCCAGCAGCTTAGCGCCCGGAAGCCAAGAGACCCAGTTCTTC. It codes for CASSLAPGSQETQFF.

This chain uses TRBV7-2 with TRBJ2-3; 8 nucleotides match TRBD2. The CDR3 has 16 amino acids. Germline CDR1 reads SGHTA; CDR2 reads FQGNSA. V shed 6 bases and J 3 bases; nucleotides not matched to a gene: 11. CDR3: CASRRRGGVWTDTQYF. CDR3 in DNA: TGTGCCAGCAGACGACGGGGGGGGGTCTGGACAGATACGCAGTATTTT.

The chain is built from TRBV20-1 and TRBJ1-2; 7 bases match TRBD1. Germline trimming cut 3 bases from V and 4 bases from J; bases unmatched to any gene: 5. CDR1 and CDR2 from the germline V gene are DFQATT and SNEGSKA (reference sequence). CDR3 size: 13 residues. CDR3 amino acids: CSASRDSSYGYTF. Written as DNA, the CDR3 is TGCAGTGCTAGCCGGGACAGTAGCTATGGCTACACCTTC.

The sample holds one count of this clonotype. The chain recombines TRBV5-5 with TRBJ2-1, with 8 bases matching TRBD2. Trimming cost V 5 bases and J 7 bases; bases outside gene matches: 5. This CDR3 region has 13 residues. In germline, CDR1 is SGHKS, CDR2 YYEKEE (reference sequence). In nucleotides, the CDR3 is TGTGCCAGCAGGCAGATAGCGGGAAATGAGCAGTTCTTC. As protein: CASRQIAGNEQFF.

J is TRBJ2-3 and V is TRBV10-3, with 7 bases matching TRBD2. CDR1 and CDR2 (germline): ENHRY, SYGVKD. The junction had 4 bases not matched to a gene; V was cut back by 0 bases and J by 4 bases. The CDR3 consists of 15 residues. As DNA, the CDR3 is TGTGCCATCAGTGAGTCGGGGGGGATGGCAGATACGCAGTATTTT. Protein: CAISESGGMADTQYF.

This chain joins TRBV11-2 and TRBJ2-5, with D unclear. V dropped 5 bases and J dropped 4 bases, with 17 bases sitting between them. CDR1 SGHAT and CDR2 FQNNGV come from the germline V gene. The CDR3 contains 15 residues. The CDR3 is CASSPTVGVIETQYF. CDR3 DNA: TGTGCCAGCAGCCCAACGGTAGGAGTAATAGAGACCCAGTACTTC.

The chain's CDR3 is CSARDNGGGEKLFF. In DNA form, the CDR3 reads TGCAGTGCTAGAGATAACGGGGGCGGGGAAAAACTGTTTTTT. The chain links TRBV20-1 to TRBJ1-4; perhaps TRBD1 as D (6 bases). CDR1 is DFQATT and CDR2 is SNEGSKA in the germline V gene (reference sequence). The CDR3 sequence is 14 residues long. Deletions cut 0 bases from V and 8 bases from J, with 13 bases between.

CDR3 residues: CASATGGAEAFF. As DNA, the CDR3 is TGTGCCAGCGCCACGGGGGGGGCTGAAGCTTTCTTT. The V gene is TRBV27, the J gene TRBJ1-1, with D possibly matching TRBD1 (5 bases). The germline gives CDR1 MNHEY, CDR2 SMNVEV (reference sequence). V was shortened by 8 bases and J by 6 bases, with 13 bases between the two germline ends. The CDR3 covers 12 residues.

In this sample, this clonotype turned up a few times. The CDR3 reads CASSVDVRGRRETQYF. CDR3 in DNA: TGTGCCAGCAGCGTAGATGTAAGGGGGCGTCGAGAGACCCAGTACTTC. This sequence joins TRBV9 and TRBJ2-5; 7 bases agree with TRBD1. The CDR3 spans 16 residues. Germline assignment: CDR1 SGDLS and CDR2 YYNGEE. V was clipped by 0 bases and J by 4 bases; unmatched bases: 9.

The genes are TRBV20-1 and TRBJ2-7; TRBD2 aligns across 7 bases. This CDR3 is 14 amino acids long. Unmatched junction bases numbered 6, after V lost 3 bases and J lost 1 base. The germline V gene has CDR1 DFQATT and CDR2 SNEGSKA (reference sequence). CDR3 bases: TGCAGTGCTAGGCGGGAGACTAGGTCCTACGAGCAGTACTTC. Translating gives CSARRETRSYEQYF.

A few counts support this clonotype. The V and J genes are TRBV6-2 or TRBV6-3 and TRBJ2-1, with no clear D. The CDR3 contains 10 residues. Germline loops: CDR1 MNHEY, CDR2 SVGEGT. Trimming took off 8 bases at V and 6 bases at J, with 5 bases between the two ends. The CDR3 bases are TGTGCCAGCGGTAGCAATGAGCAGTTCTTC. Translated: CASGSNEQFF.

This clonotype was observed a few times. CDR3: CASSLGVQAKNIQYF. Here the CDR3 DNA reads TGTGCCAGCAGCTTAGGGGTTCAAGCCAAAAACATTCAGTACTTC. This chain joins TRBV7-2 and TRBJ2-4; D remains unclear. Germline CDR1 and CDR2: SGHTA and FQGNSA. The CDR3 length is 15 residues. V was clipped by 1 base and J by 0 bases, with 7 bases between them.

This clonotype was counted a few times. The V and J genes are TRBV7-9 and TRBJ1-2, with D maybe TRBD1 (5 bases). The CDR3 sequence is 16 residues long. The V gene lost 7 bases and the J gene lost 4 bases, with 22 bases spanning the gap. Germline V lookup: CDR1 SEHNR, CDR2 FQNEAQ (reference sequence). The DNA for the CDR3 is TGTGCCAGCACCCTAACATGGGAACAGGTTCTCTATGGCTACACCTTC. Residues: CASTLTWEQVLYGYTF.

This sequence joins TRBV20-1 and TRBJ1-1, with unresolved D. The CDR3 loop spans 12 amino acids. The germline V gene encodes CDR1 DFQATT and CDR2 SNEGSKA (reference sequence). Trimming took off 3 bases at V and 3 bases at J, with 8 bases between the two ends. The CDR3 DNA reads TGCAGTGCTAGCAGGCAACACACTGAAGCTTTCTTT. Translation gives CSASRQHTEAFF.

J is TRBJ2-5 and V is TRBV30; D is perhaps TRBD2 (6 bases). The CDR3 is made up of 14 amino acids. With 8 bases removed from V and 2 bases from J, the gap between germline ends came to 18 bases. Germline CDR1 is GTSNPN and CDR2 is SVGIG (reference sequence). The CDR3 DNA reads TGTGCCGGCGAAGAAGCGGGTCGGCAAGAGACCCAGTACTTC. It yields the protein CAGEEAGRQETQYF.

J is TRBJ2-7 and V is TRBV20-1; 10 bases agree with TRBD2. After removal of 1 base from V and 6 bases from J, the junction contained 6 bases not matched to a gene. This CDR3 has 14 residues. Germline lookup yields CDR1 DFQATT and CDR2 SNEGSKA (reference sequence). The CDR3 is CSARGLAGVREQYF. The CDR3, as DNA: TGCAGTGCTAGAGGTCTAGCGGGAGTCCGCGAGCAGTACTTC.

This clonotype is a singleton in its sample. The V gene is TRBV6-6, the J gene TRBJ1-5; D call uncertain. Germline-derived CDR1 and CDR2 are MNHNY and SVGAGI (reference sequence). Trimming removed 7 bases at V and 0 bases at J, with 10 bases between. CDR3 length: 14 residues. Here the CDR3 DNA reads TGTGCCAGCACCGGAGAGAATAGCAATCAGCCCCAGCATTTT. This sequence encodes CASTGENSNQPQHF.

V usage is TRBV6-5 and J usage is TRBJ1-6; 9 bases match TRBD1. V dropped 0 bases and J dropped 1; count of bases not matched to a gene: 7. CDR3 length: 19 residues. Germline lookup yields CDR1 MNHEY and CDR2 SVGAGI. In DNA, the CDR3 is TGTGCCAGCAGTTACTCGGGACAGGGAAAGTTGTCCTATAATTCACCCCTCCACTTT. Protein: CASSYSGQGKLSYNSPLHF.

The chain carries TRBV7-3 and TRBJ2-1; tentative D call: TRBD2 (6 bases). The CDR3 is 18 residues long. Trimming took 7 bases from V and 4 from J, leaving 26 bases between them. CDR1 is SGHTA and CDR2 is FQGTGA in the germline V gene. The CDR3 DNA is TGTGCCAGCACCGTTATTGGGGGAGGAGGACTAAATTACAATGAGCAGTTCTTC. Amino acid sequence: CASTVIGGGGLNYNEQFF.

The rearrangement joins TRBV20-1 to TRBJ2-4; 8 positions agree with TRBD1. Germline lookup yields CDR1 DFQATT and CDR2 SNEGSKA (reference sequence). CDR3 size: 16 residues. After removal of 0 bases from V and 6 bases from J, the junction contained 10 bases not matched to a gene. The CDR3 coding sequence is TGCAGTGCTAGAGATCATTTGCGACAGGGGCCAAACATTCAGTACTTC. The encoded protein is CSARDHLRQGPNIQYF.

The chain has TRBV7-2 and TRBJ2-1; weak D call: TRBD1 (5 bases). This CDR3 region has 14 residues. V lost 10 bases to trimming and J lost 5 bases, with 18 bases between them. Germline lookup yields CDR1 SGHTA and CDR2 FQGNSA. The CDR3 here is CANSKGIGNNEQFF. CDR3 sequence (DNA): TGTGCCAACAGTAAGGGGATAGGGAACAATGAGCAGTTCTTC.

The V and J genes are TRBV5-1 and TRBJ2-5; possible D gene TRBD2, 5 bases. In germline, CDR1 is SGHRS, CDR2 YFSETQ. There are 15 residues in the CDR3. Trimming took 4 bases from V and 4 from J, leaving 17 bases between them. CDR3 sequence: CASSHQAPEAETQYF. CDR3 nucleotide sequence: TGCGCCAGCAGCCACCAAGCGCCGGAGGCAGAGACCCAGTACTTC. The whole variable domain, filled in from reference TRBV5-1 and TRBJ2-5, reads KAGVTQTPRYLIKTRGQQVTLSCSPISGHRSVSWYQQTPGQGLQFLFEYFSETQRNKGNFPGRFSGRQFSNSRSEMNVSTLELGDSALYLCASSHQAPEAETQYFGPGTRLLVL.